The clone carrying this T cell receptor (beta chain) rates as medium-sized. The antigen remains undetermined. This entry belongs to a study of spatial heterogeneity in lung cancer. Study at large: Sequences of the beta chain were consistently detected in greater numbers than alpha-chain sequences. Broader study findings: For expanded intratumoral alpha and beta TCRs, counts tracked tumor mutation counts.

The V and J ends lost 0 bases and 2 bases respectively, with 18 bases between them. Germline CDR1 GTSNPN, CDR2 SVGIG (reference sequence). The CDR3 is 17 residues long. TCRdb re-called the 5' RACE reads with MiXCR, one entry per CDR3 protein. The sample holds about 3,900 distinct CDR3 sequences, 10% seen once. Time point defined: sample taken at primary tumor resection. No cells were sorted before sequencing. The whole RNA sequenced was extracted from tumor, nontumor lung or frozen PBMC. The receptor comes from a female donor with early-stage non-small cell lung cancer. The chain combines TRBV30 with TRBJ2-3; D unclear. The source was lung tumor tissue, collected at surgery. DNA for the CDR3: TGTGCCTGGAGTGTGACCCGGGTACCGAGCCCCACAGATACGCAGTATTTT. Protein sequence: CAWSVTRVPSPTDTQYF. Full variable domain (rest looked up from reference TRBV30 and TRBJ2-3): SQTIHQWPATLVQPVGSPLSLECTVEGTSNPNLYWYRQAAGRGLQLLFYSVGIGQISSEVPQNLSASRPQDRQFILSSKKLLLSDSGFYLCAWSVTRVPSPTDTQYFGPGTRLTVL.